The 26 T cell receptor beta chains presented below share a single source sample, sequenced in a study of identical twins. TCRdb redid the calling of the 5' RACE reads with MiXCR, one entry per CDR3 protein. The table records a few hundred thousand distinct CDR3 sequences, about 8.3% of them present only once. These same records also appear under a second study, on yellow fever vaccine responses in identical twins.

The sample comprised CD8+ T cells sorted from blood. The source is a woman in her late teens or twenties in good health.

V gene TRBV12-3 or TRBV12-4 combines with J gene TRBJ2-2, with D tentatively TRBD2 (7 bases). The CDR3 has 14 amino acids. V was cut by 3 bases and J by 7 bases, with 12 bases left in between. The DNA for the CDR3 is TGTGCCAGCAGTTTGGGGGGGCGCAACGGGGAGCTGTTTTTT. Translating gives CASSLGGRNGELFF.

V is TRBV11-2 and J is TRBJ1-1; 7 bases map to TRBD1. The CDR3 loop spans 15 amino acids. Trimming at V came to 2 bases and at J to 4 bases, leaving 7 bases not matched to a gene. The germline V gene has CDR1 SGHAT and CDR2 FQNNGV. The DNA of the CDR3 is TGTGCCAGCAGCTTATCAGGGGGAGAAAGCACTGAAGCTTTCTTT. Translated, it gives CASSLSGGESTEAFF.

This clonotype was recorded a few times. This chain joins TRBV3-1 and TRBJ2-5; D is undetermined. V lost 0 bases and J lost 0, with 5 bases in between. The CDR3 sequence is 14 residues long. In germline, CDR1 is LGHDT, CDR2 YNNKEL (reference sequence). The CDR3 reads CASSQDANQETQYF. CDR3 coding DNA: TGTGCCAGCAGCCAAGATGCCAACCAAGAGACCCAGTACTTC.

The chain has TRBV4-3 and TRBJ2-1; D tentatively reads TRBD1 or TRBD2 (6 bases each). Trimming pared 1 base from V and 6 bases from J, leaving 10 bases between. Germline V lookup: CDR1 LGHNA, CDR2 YSLEER. This CDR3 spans 14 amino acids. CDR3 residues: CASSQGEGGNEQFF. The CDR3 coding sequence is TGCGCCAGCAGCCAAGGTGAGGGGGGCAATGAGCAGTTCTTC.

The chain is built from TRBV20-1 and TRBJ2-7; D is unresolved. V lost 6 bases to trimming and J lost 3 bases, with 18 bases between them. This CDR3 has 14 amino acids. Germline values: CDR1 DFQATT, CDR2 SNEGSKA (reference sequence). The chain's CDR3 is CSARGDFTIYEQYF. The CDR3 region has the DNA TGCAGTGCCCGAGGAGACTTCACCATCTACGAGCAGTACTTC.

The chain uses TRBV19 and TRBJ2-5, with D tentatively TRBD2 (6 bases). The CDR3 runs to 14 residues. Trimming took off 5 bases at V and 3 bases at J, with 13 bases between the two ends. CDR1 is LNHDA and CDR2 is SQIVND in the germline V gene (reference sequence). The DNA of the CDR3 is TGTGCCAGTAGTGCGGGACGCCTCGAAGAGACCCAGTACTTC. This codes for CASSAGRLEETQYF.

This rearrangement joins TRBV28 to TRBJ1-1, with D possibly being TRBD1 (5 bases). CDR1 is MDHEN and CDR2 is SYDVKM in the germline V gene. V lost 5 bases and J lost 8, with 15 bases in between. The CDR3 has 13 residues. The CDR3 coding sequence is TGTGCCAGCAGTCCACCTGAGGGGAAAGAAGCTTTCTTT. This encodes CASSPPEGKEAFF.

Written as DNA, the CDR3 is TGTGCCAGCAGTTTAACAGCGGGGGTGTTCTACAATGAGCAGTTCTTC. Translating it yields CASSLTAGVFYNEQFF. The chain couples TRBV27 to TRBJ2-1, with 8 bases matching TRBD2. V trimming: 2 bases; J trimming: 3 bases; junction bases outside the gene matches: 6. This CDR3 has 16 residues. From germline, CDR1 is MNHEY and CDR2 SMNVEV (reference sequence).

The chain has TRBV6-1 and TRBJ2-5, with unresolved D. There are 13 residues in the CDR3. V gave up 2 bases and J gave up 0 bases, with 4 bases separating them. Germline V gives CDR1 MNHNS, CDR2 SASEGT. CDR3 residues: CASSEYNQETQYF. For the CDR3, the DNA is TGTGCCAGCAGTGAATACAACCAAGAGACCCAGTACTTC.

This clonotype was recorded at least ten times. The CDR3 spells CASSVDSYEQYF. The CDR3 region has the DNA TGTGCCAGCAGCGTTGACAGTTACGAGCAGTACTTC. This rearrangement joins TRBV11-1 to TRBJ2-7; D might be TRBD1 (5 bases). Germline CDR1 reads SGHAT; CDR2 reads FQDESV (reference sequence). This CDR3 is 12 amino acids long. Trimming left V 5 bases short and J 4 bases short, with 9 bases between. The full variable domain, its missing parts supplied by reference TRBV11-1 and TRBJ2-7, is EAEVAQSPRYKITEKSQAVAFWCDPISGHATLYWYRQILGQGPELLVQFQDESVVDDSQLPKDRFSAERLKGVDSTLKIQPAELGDSAMYLCASSVDSYEQYFGPGTRLTVT.

This clonotype was counted at least ten times. The chain links TRBV5-1 to TRBJ2-3; TRBD1 aligns across 8 bases. This CDR3 has 14 residues. V lost 4 bases, J lost 4 bases, and 5 bases stayed unmatched. Germline CDR1 SGHRS, CDR2 YFSETQ. CDR3: CASSPWTGPDTQYF. CDR3 coding DNA: TGCGCCAGCAGCCCATGGACAGGGCCAGATACGCAGTATTTT.

This clonotype was detected only a few times. This chain connects TRBV7-9 to TRBJ2-2, with TRBD2 identical over 8 bases. The CDR3 runs 17 residues. Germline CDR1 is SEHNR and CDR2 is FQNEAQ (reference sequence). With V trimmed by 5 bases and J by 1 base, 9 bases remained unmatched. The CDR3 protein is CASSSPGGVLNTGELFF. CDR3 DNA sequence: TGTGCCAGCAGCAGCCCGGGGGGGGTATTGAACACCGGGGAGCTGTTTTTT.

This sequence joins TRBV3-1 and TRBJ2-1; TRBD2 agrees at 8 bases. This CDR3 is built from 17 residues. V shed 1 base, J shed 4 bases, and the junction held 9 bases outside the gene matches. The germline V gene encodes CDR1 LGHDT and CDR2 YNNKEL (reference sequence). This CDR3 reads CASSQVVGGGPYNEQFF. In nucleotides, the CDR3 is TGTGCCAGCAGCCAAGTAGTCGGGGGGGGCCCGTACAATGAGCAGTTCTTC.

The CDR3 region has the DNA TGCAGTGCTAGAAAAGTGGTCCCCGGAAGGGAAAAACTGTTTTTT. Protein sequence: CSARKVVPGREKLFF. J is TRBJ1-4 and V is TRBV20-1; unclear D gene. This CDR3 has 15 amino acids. Germline V gene sequence: CDR1 DFQATT, CDR2 SNEGSKA (reference sequence). V gave up 2 bases and J gave up 8 bases, with 18 bases separating them.

V usage is TRBV12-3 or TRBV12-4 and J usage is TRBJ2-2; 9 nucleotides align to TRBD1. CDR3 length: 16 amino acids. Trimming at V came to 6 bases and at J to 3 bases, leaving 8 bases not matched to a gene. CDR3 DNA sequence: TGTGCCAGCAGCCCTCCGGACAGGGGTCACACCGGGGAGCTGTTTTTT. It encodes CASSPPDRGHTGELFF.

This clonotype occurred many times. The rearrangement uses TRBV12-3 or TRBV12-4 and TRBJ2-5; 10 bases line up with TRBD2. The CDR3 contains 15 residues. The junction had 4 bases not matched to a gene; V was cut back by 6 bases and J by 0 bases. This chain's CDR3 is CASSLGLAYQETQYF. The CDR3 coding sequence is TGTGCCAGCAGCCTGGGACTAGCGTACCAAGAGACCCAGTACTTC.

In its sample, this clonotype was seen many times. The CDR3 region is CSARNGSSYNEQFF. CDR3 DNA sequence: TGCAGTGCTAGAAACGGGAGCTCCTACAATGAGCAGTTCTTC. The chain uses TRBV20-1 and TRBJ2-1, with D tentatively TRBD2 (6 bases). V lost 2 bases to trimming and J lost 0 bases, with 8 bases between them. The germline CDR1 and CDR2 sequences are DFQATT and SNEGSKA (reference sequence). The CDR3 extends over 14 amino acids.

With respect to this clonotype: This could be a read error, since a much larger clone is one nucleotide away. This chain connects TRBV25-1 to TRBJ2-1; unclear D gene. The CDR3 runs to 12 residues. Germline V gives CDR1 MGHDK, CDR2 SYGVNS. DNA for the CDR3: TGTGCCAGCAGAGAATCAGAAGCGGAGCAGTTCTTC. Amino acids: CASRESEAEQFF.

The table lists this clonotype with a few counts. V and J are TRBV20-1 and TRBJ1-4; 7 nucleotides match TRBD1. This CDR3 has 14 amino acids. The V and J ends lost 6 bases and 3 bases, in that order; junction bases with no gene match: 7. Germline CDR1 reads DFQATT; CDR2 reads SNEGSKA (reference sequence). DNA of the CDR3: TGCAGTGCAAGCAAGACAGGGCCTAATGAAAAACTGTTTTTT. Translated: CSASKTGPNEKLFF.

This clonotype was seen only a few times. The rearrangement uses TRBV20-1 and TRBJ2-7; D is perhaps TRBD1 (5 bases). The CDR3 totals 13 residues. V lost 1 base and J lost 5, with 12 bases in between. Germline CDR1 and CDR2: DFQATT and SNEGSKA (reference sequence). This CDR3 reads CSARGQGDHEQYF. CDR3 sequence (DNA): TGCAGTGCTAGAGGCCAGGGTGACCACGAGCAGTACTTC.

The CDR3 DNA reads TGTGCCAGCCCCAGGTGGCAGCTTATGTACGAGCAGTACTTC. It is translated as CASPRWQLMYEQYF. The V gene is TRBV27, the J gene TRBJ2-7; D unresolved. Germline CDR1 is MNHEY and CDR2 is SMNVEV (reference sequence). Trimming removed 8 bases from V and 4 bases from J, with 18 bases in between. The CDR3 contains 14 residues.

Regarding this clonotype: One base away lies a much larger clone, so this may be a sequencing read error. This chain links TRBV13 with TRBJ2-6; TRBD1 or TRBD2 may be the D gene (5 bases each). Germline loops: CDR1 PRHDT, CDR2 FYEKMQ (reference sequence). The CDR3 is 13 residues long. The CDR3 loop is CASGGEGAHVLTF. DNA for the CDR3: TGTGCCAGCGGGGGAGAAGGGGCCCACGTCCTGACTTTC. Full variable domain (rest looked up from reference TRBV13 and TRBJ2-6): AAGVIQSPRHLIKEKRETATLKCYPIPRHDTVYWYQQGPGQDPQFLISFYEKMQSDKGSIPDRFSAQQFSDYHSELNMSSLELGDSALYFCASGGEGAHVLTFGAGSRLTVL.

This clonotype turned up a few times. This chain uses TRBV2 with TRBJ2-1; possibly TRBD2 for D (6 bases). This CDR3 region has 13 residues. The germline V and J ends were trimmed by 9 bases and 8 bases, with 17 bases remaining between them. Germline V gene sequence: CDR1 SNHLY, CDR2 FYNNEI. The CDR3 loop is CASAGTGGDEQFF. CDR3 DNA sequence: TGTGCCAGTGCTGGAACCGGCGGGGATGAGCAGTTCTTC.

Of note for this clonotype: A much larger clone lies one base from this, so it may be a read error. The rearrangement links TRBV12-3 or TRBV12-4 to TRBJ2-7; the D call may be TRBD1 or TRBD2 (5 bases each). Trimming stripped 7 bases from V and 2 bases from J, with 12 bases between. This CDR3 spans 13 amino acids. The CDR3 DNA reads as TGTGCCAGCAAAACCGGGGCCACCTACGAGCAGTACTTC. As protein: CASKTGATYEQYF.

This clonotype occurred many times. V and J are TRBV10-3 and TRBJ2-2, with 7 bases aligning to TRBD1. The V gene end was trimmed by 7 bases and the J gene end by 2 bases; junction bases not matched to a gene: 4. This CDR3 is 14 amino acids long. Germline V gene data show CDR1 as ENHRY and CDR2 as SYGVKD. CDR3 sequence reads: CAINRDSNTGELFF. Here the CDR3 DNA reads TGTGCCATCAACCGGGACAGCAACACCGGGGAGCTGTTTTTT.

The chain joins TRBV6-5 to TRBJ1-2, with D unclear. CDR1 is MNHEY, CDR2 SVGAGI, per germline. The CDR3 is 19 residues long. V was pared by 0 bases and J by 0 bases, with 20 bases between. As DNA, the CDR3 is TGTGCCAGCAGTTACTCGAATCAGCCCCACTCCGTTTCTAACTATGGCTACACCTTC. This sequence encodes CASSYSNQPHSVSNYGYTF.